One sample yielded the 17 T cell receptor beta chains listed below, sequenced in a study of Ad26.COV2.S vaccination and SARS-CoV-2 variants. The sample's treatment: around 19 received Ad26.COV2.S at low or high dose, single or two shots; roughly 5 received placebo; per-sample allocation not given. Collection of the samples took place on day 63 after the first injection of vaccine or placebo. Some clones are missing from TCRdb's copy, which holds only in-frame ones; the method was immunoSEQ multiplex PCR. The sample lists 300,000 to 350,000 clones, approximately 90% occurring once. This sample comprised peripheral blood, obtained in a trial of Ad26.COV2.S vaccine versus placebo. The receptors originated from a person between 18 and 65 years old who received the Ad26.COV2.S COVID-19 vaccine or a placebo.

This clone has a single count. The V gene is TRBV27, the J gene TRBJ1-1; tentative D call: TRBD1 (5 bases). The germline V and J ends were trimmed by 7 bases and 3 bases, with 18 bases remaining between them. CDR1 and CDR2 (germline): MNHEY, SMNVEV (reference sequence). This CDR3 comprises 15 residues. The DNA for the CDR3 is TGTGCCAGCACGGTAGAGGGGCCCAGGGACACTGAAGCTTTCTTT. This sequence encodes CASTVEGPRDTEAFF.

The rearrangement joins TRBV19 to TRBJ2-7, with D hard to call. CDR1 is LNHDA and CDR2 is SQIVND in the germline V gene (reference sequence). This CDR3 contains 12 residues. Trimming shortened V by 11 bases and J by 1 base, and 12 bases separated the two germline ends. DNA for the CDR3: TGTGCCTCAGCCGACGGTTCCTACGAGCAGTACTTC. Protein: CASADGSYEQYF.

The chain recombines TRBV12-3 or TRBV12-4 with TRBJ1-1; no reliable D call. The germline V and J ends were trimmed by 3 bases and 5 bases, with 10 bases remaining between them. The CDR3 covers 13 residues. CDR3 coding DNA: TGTGCCAGCAGTTTGGTAATGGCAACTGAAGCTTTCTTT. Encoded protein: CASSLVMATEAFF.

The genes are TRBV19 and TRBJ2-3; no clear D. Per the germline V gene, CDR1 is LNHDA and CDR2 is SQIVND (reference sequence). V lost 3 bases to trimming and J lost 2 bases, with 9 bases between them. CDR3 length equals 14 residues. This CDR3 is CASSIVFLTDTQYF. The CDR3 nucleotides are TGTGCCAGTAGTATTGTCTTCCTCACAGATACGCAGTATTTT. Complete variable domain (other parts from reference TRBV19 and TRBJ2-3): DGGITQSPKYLFRKEGQNVTLSCEQNLNHDAMYWYRQDPGQGLRLIYYSQIVNDFQKGDIAEGYSVSREKKESFPLTVTSAQKNPTAFYLCASSIVFLTDTQYFGPGTRLTVL.

The V and J genes are TRBV5-5 and TRBJ2-1; D not certain. The V and J ends lost 4 bases and 1 base respectively, with 9 bases between them. Germline V lookup: CDR1 SGHKS, CDR2 YYEKEE (reference sequence). The CDR3 consists of 14 residues. DNA for the CDR3: TGTGCCAGCAGCCACGATTGGTCCTACAATGAGCAGTTCTTC. Translating it yields CASSHDWSYNEQFF.

V is TRBV9 and J is TRBJ1-1; a weak D match, TRBD1 (5 bases). V shed 0 bases and J shed 0 bases, with 15 bases lying between them. Looked up from germline, CDR1 is SGDLS and CDR2 is YYNGEE. The CDR3 spans 17 residues. CDR3 sequence reads: CASSVAGGAGVNTEAFF. The CDR3 DNA is TGTGCCAGCAGCGTAGCCGGGGGTGCGGGTGTGAACACTGAAGCTTTCTTT.

This chain joins TRBV27 and TRBJ1-2; D not resolved. This CDR3 region has 15 residues. V lost 6 bases and J lost 0, with 14 bases in between. Germline CDR1 reads MNHEY; CDR2 reads SMNVEV (reference sequence). Here the CDR3 reads CASSFGGGTNYGYTF. CDR3 DNA: TGTGCCAGCAGCTTTGGTGGAGGAACTAACTATGGCTACACCTTC.

The CDR3 region is CASSTGQGDQPQHF. The DNA of the CDR3 is TGTGCCAGCAGTACGGGACAGGGAGATCAGCCCCAGCATTTT. The genes are TRBV5-4 and TRBJ1-5, with 9 bases aligning to TRBD1. Germline V lookup: CDR1 SGHNT, CDR2 YYREEE (reference sequence). The J segment lost 5 bases and the V segment lost 5 bases, leaving 5 bases of the junction unmatched. CDR3 length equals 14 residues. The complete variable domain, with remaining parts taken from reference TRBV5-4 and TRBJ1-5, reads ETGVTQSPTHLIKTRGQQVTLRCSSQSGHNTVSWYQQALGQGPQFIFQYYREEENGRGNFPPRFSGLQFPNYSSELNVNALELDDSALYLCASSTGQGDQPQHFGDGTRLSIL.

The rearrangement joins TRBV11-1 to TRBJ2-5; tentative D call: TRBD1 (7 bases). Germline CDR1 and CDR2: SGHAT and FQDESV (reference sequence). The V and J ends lost 5 bases and 4 bases respectively, with 11 bases between them. The CDR3 runs to 13 residues. The CDR3 DNA is TGTGCCAGCAGCCCAGGGGGGAGAGAGACCCAGTACTTC. Amino acid sequence: CASSPGGRETQYF.

This rearrangement joins TRBV7-2 to TRBJ1-6, with D possibly TRBD1 on 6 matching bases. V lost 6 bases and J lost 9, with 12 bases in between. The germline gives CDR1 SGHTA, CDR2 FQGNSA. The CDR3 extends over 13 amino acids. CDR3 loop: CASRPGAGSPLHF. The CDR3 DNA sequence: TGTGCCAGCAGACCGGGGGCAGGTTCACCCCTCCACTTT.

This chain links TRBV2 with TRBJ2-3, with 10 bases identical to TRBD2. The CDR3 consists of 15 residues. The V gene end was trimmed by 6 bases and the J gene end by 9 bases; junction bases not matched to a gene: 12. From germline, CDR1 is SNHLY and CDR2 FYNNEI. This CDR3 reads CASRDRAGGQTTQYF. The CDR3, as DNA: TGTGCCAGCAGGGACAGAGCGGGGGGGCAGACCACGCAGTATTTT.

This chain joins TRBV28 and TRBJ1-1, with D hard to call. The V end was cut by 4 bases, the J end by 4 bases, with 10 bases between. Germline V CDR1 and CDR2: MDHEN, SYDVKM. The CDR3 is made up of 13 amino acids. The DNA of the CDR3 is TGTGCCAGCAGTTCCCTCGAGATCACTGAAGCTTTCTTT. It codes for CASSSLEITEAFF. Full variable domain (outside the CDR3, taken from reference TRBV28 and TRBJ1-1): DVKVTQSSRYLVKRTGEKVFLECVQDMDHENMFWYRQDPGLGLRLIYFSYDVKMKEKGDIPEGYSVSREKKERFSLILESASTNQTSMYLCASSSLEITEAFFGQGTRLTVV.

V usage is TRBV15 and J usage is TRBJ2-7; 7 bases agree with TRBD1. Germline-derived CDR1 and CDR2 are LNHNV and YYDKDF (reference sequence). V gave up 3 bases and J gave up 3 bases; unmatched junction bases: 8. The CDR3 covers 15 residues. This chain's CDR3 is CATSRRGQLYYEQYF. CDR3 DNA sequence: TGTGCCACCAGCAGGAGGGGACAGCTTTACTACGAGCAGTACTTC.

This chain connects TRBV7-2 to TRBJ2-7; no firm D call. Germline V lookup: CDR1 SGHTA, CDR2 FQGNSA. Trimming left V 2 bases short and J 6 bases short, with 11 bases between. CDR3 length: 13 residues. As DNA, the CDR3 is TGTGCCAGCAGCTTAAACTCGCTTGGCGAGCAGTACTTC. It encodes CASSLNSLGEQYF.

CDR3 sequence reads: CASSLDTGTGLYGYTF. CDR3 nucleotides: TGTGCCAGCAGCTTAGACACCGGGACAGGGCTCTATGGCTACACCTTC. The genes are TRBV7-6 and TRBJ1-2; 9 nucleotides agree with TRBD1. The V and J ends lost 1 base and 4 bases, in that order; junction bases with no gene match: 7. Germline V gene lookup returns CDR1 SGHVS and CDR2 FNYEAQ. The CDR3 extends over 16 amino acids.

The chain employs TRBV10-2 and TRBJ1-3; D gene uncertain. The CDR3 totals 14 residues. Trimming removed 4 bases from V and 0 bases from J, with 7 bases in between. In germline, CDR1 is WSHSY, CDR2 SAAADI. CDR3 sequence reads: CASSGRNSGNTIYF. The CDR3 DNA sequence: TGCGCCAGCAGTGGTCGGAACTCTGGAAACACCATATATTTT.

This clone appeared a single time. CDR3 residues: CASSEALWKNTEAFF. In DNA form, the CDR3 reads TGTGCCAGCAGTGAAGCGCTCTGGAAGAACACTGAAGCTTTCTTT. The chain recombines TRBV2 with TRBJ1-1, with unresolved D. The ends were cut back, 0 bases at V and 1 base at J, with 9 bases in the middle. Germline V gives CDR1 SNHLY, CDR2 FYNNEI. The length of the CDR3 is 15 residues.